This TCR beta chain was identified during a study of T cell repertoires in cytomegalovirus infection. V shed 5 bases and J shed 1 base, with 14 bases lying between them. CDR1 MDHEN and CDR2 SYDVKM come from the germline V gene. CDR3 length equals 16 residues. Each CDR3 protein gets one entry after TCRdb re-called the reads with MiXCR. The sample holds about 330,000 distinct CDR3 sequences, 8% to 9.5% seen once. Sequences were obtained from PBMCs. The chain combines TRBV28 with TRBJ2-2; maybe TRBD1 (6 bases). This sequence originates from a human donor in good health (CMV status not recorded). Some clones in this sample may be carry-over from other donors' samples. The CDR3 DNA reads TGTGCCAGCAGTCCGACCGGGACACGGAACACCGGGGAGCTGTTTTTT. It codes for CASSPTGTRNTGELFF.